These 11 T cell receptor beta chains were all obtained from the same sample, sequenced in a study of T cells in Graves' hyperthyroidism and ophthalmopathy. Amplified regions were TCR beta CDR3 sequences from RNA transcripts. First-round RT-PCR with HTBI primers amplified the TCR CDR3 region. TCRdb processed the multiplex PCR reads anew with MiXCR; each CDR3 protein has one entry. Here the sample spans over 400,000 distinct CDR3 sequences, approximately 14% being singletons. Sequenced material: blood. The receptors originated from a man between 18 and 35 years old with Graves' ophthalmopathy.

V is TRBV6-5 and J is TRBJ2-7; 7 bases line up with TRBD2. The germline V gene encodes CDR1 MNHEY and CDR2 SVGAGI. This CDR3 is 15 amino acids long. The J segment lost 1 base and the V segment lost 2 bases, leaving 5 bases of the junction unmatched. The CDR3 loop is CASSYVGGSSYEQYF. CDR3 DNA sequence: TGTGCCAGCAGTTACGTCGGGGGGTCTTCCTACGAGCAGTACTTC.

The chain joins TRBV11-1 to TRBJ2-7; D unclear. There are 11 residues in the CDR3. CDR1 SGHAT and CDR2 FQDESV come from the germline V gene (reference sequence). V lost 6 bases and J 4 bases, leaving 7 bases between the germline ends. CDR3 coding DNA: TGTGCCAGCAGGGAGTATTACGAGCAGTACTTC. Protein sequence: CASREYYEQYF.

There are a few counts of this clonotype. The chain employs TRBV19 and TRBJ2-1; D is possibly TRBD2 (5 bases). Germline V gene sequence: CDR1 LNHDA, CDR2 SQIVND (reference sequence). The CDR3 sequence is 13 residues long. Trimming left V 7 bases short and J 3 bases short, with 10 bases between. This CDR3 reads CASNAGVYNEQFF. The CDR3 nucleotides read TGTGCCAGTAATGCCGGGGTCTACAATGAGCAGTTCTTC.

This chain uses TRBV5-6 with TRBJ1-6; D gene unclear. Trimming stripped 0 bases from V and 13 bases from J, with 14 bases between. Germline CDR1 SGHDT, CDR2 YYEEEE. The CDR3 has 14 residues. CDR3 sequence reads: CASSLAGVERPLHF. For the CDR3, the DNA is TGTGCCAGCAGCTTGGCGGGAGTGGAGAGGCCCCTCCACTTT.

As DNA, the CDR3 is TGTGCCAGCAGCGTAGGTAGCGGGAGAGTCACCGGGGAGCTGTTTTTT. This gives the protein CASSVGSGRVTGELFF. The rearrangement links TRBV9 to TRBJ2-2, with TRBD2 matching 9 bases. The germline CDR1 and CDR2 sequences are SGDLS and YYNGEE. The CDR3 is made up of 16 amino acids. The J segment lost 4 bases and the V segment lost 0 bases, leaving 4 bases of the junction unmatched.

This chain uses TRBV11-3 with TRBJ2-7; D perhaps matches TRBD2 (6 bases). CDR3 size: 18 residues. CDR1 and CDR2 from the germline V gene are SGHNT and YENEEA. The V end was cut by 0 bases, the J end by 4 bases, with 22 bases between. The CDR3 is CASSLDDRDGSREYEQYF. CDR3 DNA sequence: TGTGCCAGCAGCTTAGATGACCGGGACGGGAGTAGGGAGTACGAGCAGTACTTC. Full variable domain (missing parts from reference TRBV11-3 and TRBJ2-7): EAGVVQSPRYKIIEKKQPVAFWCNPISGHNTLYWYLQNLGQGPELLIRYENEEAVDDSQLPKDRFSAERLKGVDSTLKIQPAELGDSAVYLCASSLDDRDGSREYEQYFGPGTRLTVT.

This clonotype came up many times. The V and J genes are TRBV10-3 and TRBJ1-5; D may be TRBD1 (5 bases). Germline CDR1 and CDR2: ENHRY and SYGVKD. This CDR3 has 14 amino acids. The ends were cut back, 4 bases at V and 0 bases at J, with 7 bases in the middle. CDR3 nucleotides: TGTGCCATCAGTGCGACAGTTAGCAATCAGCCCCAGCATTTT. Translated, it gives CAISATVSNQPQHF.

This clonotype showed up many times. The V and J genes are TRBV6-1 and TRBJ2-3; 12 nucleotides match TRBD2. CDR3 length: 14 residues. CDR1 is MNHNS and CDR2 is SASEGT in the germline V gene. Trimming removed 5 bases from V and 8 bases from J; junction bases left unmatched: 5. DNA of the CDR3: TGTGCCAGCAGTTATACTAGCGGGGGGACTACGCAGTATTTT. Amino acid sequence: CASSYTSGGTTQYF.

The CDR3 DNA reads as TGTGCCAGCAGCTCGCAGGGGGCCACGGAGACCCAGTACTTC. Its translation is CASSSQGATETQYF. The rearrangement links TRBV5-4 to TRBJ2-5, with 8 bases identical to TRBD1. The CDR3 totals 14 residues. Losses at the gene ends were 3 bases for V and 5 bases for J; bases not matched to a gene: 6. The germline V gene encodes CDR1 SGHNT and CDR2 YYREEE (reference sequence).

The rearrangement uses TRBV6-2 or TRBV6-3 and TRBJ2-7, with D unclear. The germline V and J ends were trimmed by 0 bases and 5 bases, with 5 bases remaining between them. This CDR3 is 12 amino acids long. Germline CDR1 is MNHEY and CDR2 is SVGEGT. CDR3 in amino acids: CASSYSFHEQYF. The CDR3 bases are TGTGCCAGCAGTTACTCGTTTCACGAGCAGTACTTC.

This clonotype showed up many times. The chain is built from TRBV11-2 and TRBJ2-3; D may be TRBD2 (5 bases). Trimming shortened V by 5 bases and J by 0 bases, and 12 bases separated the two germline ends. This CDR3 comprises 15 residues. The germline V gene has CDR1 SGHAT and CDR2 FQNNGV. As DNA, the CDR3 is TGTGCCAGCAGCGACCTTAGCGTTAGCACAGATACGCAGTATTTT. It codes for CASSDLSVSTDTQYF.